The 15 T cell receptor beta chains presented below share a single source sample, sequenced in a study of tumor-infiltrating lymphocytes in localized non-small cell lung cancer. Here immunoSEQ multiplex PCR was the method, and the copy in TCRdb shows in-frame clones only, minus some. The sample records roughly 8,400 clones, 60% to 85% being singletons. The sample comprised uninvolved lung tissue not adjacent to the tumor. The origin of the receptors is a human donor with non-small cell lung cancer.

The rearrangement uses TRBV7-6 and TRBJ2-3; D possibly corresponds to TRBD2 (6 bases). The CDR3 extends over 15 amino acids. Trimming pared 5 bases from V and 2 bases from J, leaving 14 bases between. The germline V gene encodes CDR1 SGHVS and CDR2 FNYEAQ. The CDR3 here is CASSRIADSTDTQYF. CDR3 DNA sequence: TGTGCCAGCAGCCGAATAGCGGATTCCACAGATACGCAGTATTTT.

This chain joins TRBV5-4 and TRBJ1-2; 7 nucleotides agree with TRBD1. Germline V gene data show CDR1 as SGHNT and CDR2 as YYREEE (reference sequence). V shed 4 bases, J shed 6 bases, and the junction held 12 bases outside the gene matches. The CDR3 spans 15 residues. Here the CDR3 reads CASSPQGMVLDGYTF. For the CDR3, the DNA is TGTGCCAGCAGCCCACAGGGGATGGTCTTGGATGGCTACACCTTC.

The chain links TRBV5-4 to TRBJ2-2; the D is unclear. Germline assignment: CDR1 SGHNT and CDR2 YYREEE (reference sequence). The CDR3 loop spans 15 amino acids. V lost 3 bases and J lost 0, with 9 bases in between. The CDR3 loop reads CASSSTSANTGELFF. CDR3 bases: TGTGCCAGCAGCTCGACAAGCGCGAACACCGGGGAGCTGTTTTTT.

The V and J genes are TRBV10-3 and TRBJ2-1, with 8 bases aligning to TRBD1. This CDR3 is built from 16 residues. Germline V lookup: CDR1 ENHRY, CDR2 SYGVKD. Losses at the gene ends were 3 bases for V and 5 bases for J; bases not matched to a gene: 9. CDR3 bases: TGTGCCATCAGTGACCCGTGGACAGGGATTCACAATGAGCAGTTCTTC. Amino acids: CAISDPWTGIHNEQFF.

The V gene is TRBV29-1, the J gene TRBJ2-1; D is possibly TRBD1 (6 bases). Looked up from germline, CDR1 is SQVTM and CDR2 is ANQGSEA. The V gene lost 8 bases and the J gene lost 9 bases, with 20 bases spanning the gap. The CDR3 runs to 13 residues. The CDR3 sequence is CSSWTREGGEQFF. The CDR3 DNA is TGCAGCTCGTGGACCCGAGAAGGGGGTGAGCAGTTCTTC.

The chain carries TRBV4-1 and TRBJ2-2; D might be TRBD1 (6 bases). Trimming took off 0 bases at V and 5 bases at J, with 13 bases between the two ends. Germline-derived CDR1 and CDR2 are MGHRA and YSYEKL. The CDR3 runs to 16 residues. The DNA of the CDR3 is TGCGCCAGCAGCCAAGAGGGACAACCCGGGACCGGGGAGCTGTTTTTT. It codes for CASSQEGQPGTGELFF.

This clone was observed a few times. In DNA form, the CDR3 reads TGTGCCAGCGGTAGTGGGGCGGATTGGGACGGCTACACCTTC. This gives the protein CASGSGADWDGYTF. This chain links TRBV6-5 with TRBJ1-2, with TRBD1 as a possible D gene (5 bases). V gave up 8 bases and J gave up 8 bases, with 21 bases separating them. The CDR3 sequence is 14 residues long. Germline V gene sequence: CDR1 MNHEY, CDR2 SVGAGI.

The rearrangement joins TRBV2 to TRBJ1-4; 9 positions agree with TRBD1. Germline V gives CDR1 SNHLY, CDR2 FYNNEI. This CDR3 has 13 amino acids. The V segment lost 8 bases and the J segment 10 bases; nucleotides outside the gene matches: 8. This chain's CDR3 is CASEGQGGGKLFF. CDR3 coding DNA: TGTGCCAGCGAGGGACAGGGAGGTGGAAAACTGTTTTTT.

This sequence joins TRBV18 and TRBJ2-7, with D possibly TRBD1 on 6 matching bases. The V gene's germline CDR1 is KGHSH and CDR2 LQKENI. The CDR3 runs 14 residues. V was cut by 6 bases and J by 6 bases, with 18 bases left in between. CDR3 coding DNA: TGTGCCAGCTCGCGGACAGAAAAGGTGGGCGAGCAGTACTTC. Its protein product is CASSRTEKVGEQYF.

The chain uses TRBV27 and TRBJ1-1; D gene ambiguous. This CDR3 contains 13 residues. V shed 0 bases and J shed 0 bases, with 2 bases lying between them. The germline CDR1 and CDR2 sequences are MNHEY and SMNVEV (reference sequence). The CDR3 DNA is TGTGCCAGCAGTTTATCAGTGAACACTGAAGCTTTCTTT. Its translation is CASSLSVNTEAFF.

The V gene is TRBV5-4, the J gene TRBJ1-4; unclear D gene. The CDR3 has 13 residues. Between the trimmed V and J ends, which lost 1 base and 8 bases, there was a span of 9 bases. Germline CDR1 and CDR2: SGHNT and YYREEE (reference sequence). In nucleotides, the CDR3 is TGTGCCAGCAGCTTGAAGTCTGCAGAAAAACTGTTTTTT. Residues: CASSLKSAEKLFF.

CDR3 coding DNA: TGCGCCAGCAGCTTAGGATCGAGTGAAAAACTGTTTTTT. This encodes CASSLGSSEKLFF. The rearrangement uses TRBV5-1 and TRBJ1-4; D remains unclear. The V end lost 2 bases, the J end lost 7 bases, and 9 bases lay between the germline ends. The CDR3 is 13 amino acids. In germline, CDR1 is SGHRS, CDR2 YFSETQ.

The rearrangement links TRBV30 to TRBJ1-1; 10 nucleotides agree with TRBD1. Germline V lookup: CDR1 GTSNPN, CDR2 SVGIG (reference sequence). CDR3 length: 13 residues. V dropped 3 bases and J dropped 4; count of bases not matched to a gene: 2. CDR3 sequence (DNA): TGTGCCTGGAGATGGGACAGGGGCACTGAAGCTTTCTTT. Its translation is CAWRWDRGTEAFF.

The chain links TRBV2 to TRBJ1-5; D is unclear. CDR1 SNHLY and CDR2 FYNNEI come from the germline V gene. The CDR3 has 14 residues. Deletions cut 4 bases from V and 5 bases from J, with 12 bases between. The CDR3 nucleotides are TGTGCCAGCAGTGGAGGAACAAGGGATCAGCCCCAGCATTTT. Amino acid sequence: CASSGGTRDQPQHF. Full variable domain (rest looked up from reference TRBV2 and TRBJ1-5): EPEVTQTPSHQVTQMGQEVILRCVPISNHLYFYWYRQILGQKVEFLVSFYNNEISEKSEIFDDQFSVERPDGSNFTLKIRSTKLEDSAMYFCASSGGTRDQPQHFGDGTRLSIL.

This clone was counted only a few times. The V and J genes are TRBV7-9 and TRBJ1-5; D unclear. CDR1 and CDR2 (germline): SEHNR, FQNEAQ (reference sequence). CDR3 length: 12 amino acids. The ends were cut back, 0 bases at V and 10 bases at J, with 7 bases in the middle. CDR3 in amino acids: CASSLAVSPQHF. As DNA, the CDR3 is TGTGCCAGCAGCTTAGCTGTCAGCCCCCAGCATTTT.